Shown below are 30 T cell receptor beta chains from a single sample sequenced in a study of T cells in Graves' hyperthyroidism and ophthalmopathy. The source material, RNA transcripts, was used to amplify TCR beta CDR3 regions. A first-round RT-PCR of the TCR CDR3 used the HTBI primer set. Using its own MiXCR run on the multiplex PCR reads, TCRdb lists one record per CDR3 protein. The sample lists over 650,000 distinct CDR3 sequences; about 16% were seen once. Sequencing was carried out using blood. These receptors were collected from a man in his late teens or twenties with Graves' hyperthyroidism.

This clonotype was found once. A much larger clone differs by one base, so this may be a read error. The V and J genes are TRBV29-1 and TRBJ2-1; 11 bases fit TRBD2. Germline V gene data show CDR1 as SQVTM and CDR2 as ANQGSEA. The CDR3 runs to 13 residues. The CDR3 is CSTGTSGYNEQSF. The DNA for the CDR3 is TGCAGCACCGGGACTAGCGGTTACAATGAGCAGTCCTTC.

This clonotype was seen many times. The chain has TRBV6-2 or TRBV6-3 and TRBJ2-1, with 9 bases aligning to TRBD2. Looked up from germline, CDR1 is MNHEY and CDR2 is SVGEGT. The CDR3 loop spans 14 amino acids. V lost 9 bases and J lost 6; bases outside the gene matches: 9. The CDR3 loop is CASGGTSTLNEQFF. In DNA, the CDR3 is TGTGCCAGTGGGGGGACTAGCACCCTCAATGAGCAGTTCTTC.

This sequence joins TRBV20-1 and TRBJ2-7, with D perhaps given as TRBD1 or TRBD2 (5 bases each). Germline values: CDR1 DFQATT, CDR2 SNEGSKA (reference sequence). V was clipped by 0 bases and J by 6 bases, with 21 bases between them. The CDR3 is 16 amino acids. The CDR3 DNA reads TGCAGTGCTAGAGAGACTTCGTGGGACCTAAGCCGCGAGCAGTACTTC. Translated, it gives CSARETSWDLSREQYF.

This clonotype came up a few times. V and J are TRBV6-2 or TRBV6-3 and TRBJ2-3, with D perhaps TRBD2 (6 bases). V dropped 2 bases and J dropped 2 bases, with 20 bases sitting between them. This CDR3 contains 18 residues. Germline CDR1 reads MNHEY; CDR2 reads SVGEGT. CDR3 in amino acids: CASSYPFSSGPFTDTQYF. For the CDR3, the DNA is TGTGCCAGCAGTTACCCCTTCTCGAGCGGGCCTTTCACAGATACGCAGTATTTT.

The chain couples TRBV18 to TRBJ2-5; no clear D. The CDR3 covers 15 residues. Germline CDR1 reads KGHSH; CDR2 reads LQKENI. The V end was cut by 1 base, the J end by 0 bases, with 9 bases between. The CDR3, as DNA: TGTGCCAGCTCACCACGCTCCGGGTACCAAGAGACCCAGTACTTC. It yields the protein CASSPRSGYQETQYF.

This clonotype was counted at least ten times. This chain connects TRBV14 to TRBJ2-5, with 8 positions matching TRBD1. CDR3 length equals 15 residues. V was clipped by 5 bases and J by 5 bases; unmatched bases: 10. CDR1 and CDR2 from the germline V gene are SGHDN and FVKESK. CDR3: CASSSGQVPGETQYF. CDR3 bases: TGTGCCAGCAGCTCGGGACAGGTCCCCGGTGAGACCCAGTACTTC.

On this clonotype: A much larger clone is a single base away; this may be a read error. This CDR3 reads CAWSVPGTSGMDTQHF. The CDR3 coding sequence is TGTGCCTGGAGTGTCCCTGGGACTAGCGGGATGGATACGCAGCATTTT. The rearrangement links TRBV30 to TRBJ2-3; D perhaps matches TRBD1 (5 bases). The J call may be in error: the DNA end matches TRBJ1-5 better. CDR3 length equals 16 residues. CDR1 and CDR2 (germline): GTSNPN, SVGIG (reference sequence).

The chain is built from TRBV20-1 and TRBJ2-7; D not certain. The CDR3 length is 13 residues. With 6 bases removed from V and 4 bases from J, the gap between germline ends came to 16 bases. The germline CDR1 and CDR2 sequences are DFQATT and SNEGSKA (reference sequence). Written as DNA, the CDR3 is TGCAGTGCCCATGTGGCTACTACATACGAGCAGTACTTC. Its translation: CSAHVATTYEQYF.

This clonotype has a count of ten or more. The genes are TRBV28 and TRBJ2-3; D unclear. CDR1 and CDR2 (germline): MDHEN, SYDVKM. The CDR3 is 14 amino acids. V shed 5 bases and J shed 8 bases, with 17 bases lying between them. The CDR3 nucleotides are TGTGCCAGCAGTCCTTCCACACGGCCCGTTACGCAGTATTTT. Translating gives CASSPSTRPVTQYF.

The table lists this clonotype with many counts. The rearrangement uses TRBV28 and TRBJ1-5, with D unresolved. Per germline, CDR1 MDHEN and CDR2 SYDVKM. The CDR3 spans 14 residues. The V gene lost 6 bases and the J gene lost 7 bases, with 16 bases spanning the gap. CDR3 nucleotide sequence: TGTGCCAGCAGACCTCGGGGAGAAGTCCAGCCCCAGCATTTT. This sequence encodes CASRPRGEVQPQHF.

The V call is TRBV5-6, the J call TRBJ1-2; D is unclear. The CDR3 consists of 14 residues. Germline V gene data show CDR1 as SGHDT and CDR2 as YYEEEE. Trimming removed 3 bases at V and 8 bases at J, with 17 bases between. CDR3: CASSSGWQHDGYTF. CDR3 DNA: TGTGCCAGCAGCTCCGGGTGGCAGCATGACGGCTACACCTTC.

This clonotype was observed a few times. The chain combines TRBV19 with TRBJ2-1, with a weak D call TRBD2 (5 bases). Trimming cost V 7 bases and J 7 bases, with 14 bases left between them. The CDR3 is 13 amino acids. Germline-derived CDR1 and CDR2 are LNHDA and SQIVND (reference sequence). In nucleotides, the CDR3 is TGTGCCAGTATGATAGGAGGATTGAATGAGCAGTTCTTC. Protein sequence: CASMIGGLNEQFF.

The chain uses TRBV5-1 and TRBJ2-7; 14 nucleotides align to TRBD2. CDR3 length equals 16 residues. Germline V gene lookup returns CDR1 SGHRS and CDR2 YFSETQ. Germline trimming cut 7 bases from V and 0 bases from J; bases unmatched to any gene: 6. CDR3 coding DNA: TGCGCCAGCGCCGGGACTAGCGGGAGCCACTCCTACGAGCAGTACTTC. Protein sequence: CASAGTSGSHSYEQYF.

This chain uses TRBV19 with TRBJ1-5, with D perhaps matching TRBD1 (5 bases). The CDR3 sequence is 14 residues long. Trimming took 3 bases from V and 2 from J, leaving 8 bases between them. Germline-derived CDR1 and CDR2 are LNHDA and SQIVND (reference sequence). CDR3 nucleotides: TGTGCCAGTAGTATGGGGCACGGCAATCAGCCCCAGCATTTT. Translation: CASSMGHGNQPQHF.

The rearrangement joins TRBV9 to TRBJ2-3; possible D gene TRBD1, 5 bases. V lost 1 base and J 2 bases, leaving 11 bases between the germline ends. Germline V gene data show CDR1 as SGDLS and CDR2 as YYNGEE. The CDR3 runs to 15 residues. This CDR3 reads CASSVRGFLTDTQYF. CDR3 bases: TGTGCCAGCAGCGTAAGGGGTTTTCTCACAGATACGCAGTATTTT.

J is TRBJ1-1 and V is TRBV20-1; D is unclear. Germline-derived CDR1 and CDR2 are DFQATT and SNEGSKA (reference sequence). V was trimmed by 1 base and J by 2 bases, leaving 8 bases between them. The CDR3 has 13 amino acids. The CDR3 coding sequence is TGCAGTGCTAGAGTTTGGGCAAACACTGAAGCTTTCTTT. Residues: CSARVWANTEAFF.

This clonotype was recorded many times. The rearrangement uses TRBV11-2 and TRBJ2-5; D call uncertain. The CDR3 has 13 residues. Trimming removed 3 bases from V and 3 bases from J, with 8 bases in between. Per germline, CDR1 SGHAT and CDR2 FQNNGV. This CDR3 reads CASSFTAEETQYF. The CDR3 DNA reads TGTGCCAGCAGCTTTACAGCTGAAGAGACCCAGTACTTC.

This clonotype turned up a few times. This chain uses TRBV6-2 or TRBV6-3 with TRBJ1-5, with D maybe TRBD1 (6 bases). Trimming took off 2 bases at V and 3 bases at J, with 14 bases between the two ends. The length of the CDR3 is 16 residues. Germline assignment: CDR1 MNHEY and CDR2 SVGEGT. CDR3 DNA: TGTGCCAGCAGTTACCGGGACACCGGCCCCAATCAGCCCCAGCATTTT. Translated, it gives CASSYRDTGPNQPQHF.

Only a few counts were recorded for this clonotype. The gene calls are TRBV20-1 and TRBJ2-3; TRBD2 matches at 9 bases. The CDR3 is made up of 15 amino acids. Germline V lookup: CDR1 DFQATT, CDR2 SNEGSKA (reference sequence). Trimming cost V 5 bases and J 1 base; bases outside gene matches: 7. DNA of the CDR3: TGCAGTGCTGAGATCGGCGGGAGGGGCACAGATACGCAGTATTTT. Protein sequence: CSAEIGGRGTDTQYF.

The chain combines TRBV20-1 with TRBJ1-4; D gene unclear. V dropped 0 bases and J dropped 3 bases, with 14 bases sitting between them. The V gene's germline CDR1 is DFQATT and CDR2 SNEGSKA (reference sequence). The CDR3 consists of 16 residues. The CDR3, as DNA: TGCAGTGCTAGAGAACGCCGGACTGGCTCTAATGAAAAACTGTTTTTT. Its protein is CSARERRTGSNEKLFF.

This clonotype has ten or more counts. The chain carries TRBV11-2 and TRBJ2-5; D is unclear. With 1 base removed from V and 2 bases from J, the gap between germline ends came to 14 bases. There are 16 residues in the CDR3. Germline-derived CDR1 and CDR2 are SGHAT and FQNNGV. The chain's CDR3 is CASSLVFGFNQETQYF. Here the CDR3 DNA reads TGTGCCAGCAGCTTAGTCTTTGGGTTCAATCAAGAGACCCAGTACTTC.

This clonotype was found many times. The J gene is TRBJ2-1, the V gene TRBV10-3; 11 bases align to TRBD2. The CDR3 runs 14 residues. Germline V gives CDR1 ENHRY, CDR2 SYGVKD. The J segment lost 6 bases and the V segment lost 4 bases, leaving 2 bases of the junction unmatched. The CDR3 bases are TGTGCCATCAGTGGGGGACTAGCGGTCAATGAGCAGTTCTTC. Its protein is CAISGGLAVNEQFF.

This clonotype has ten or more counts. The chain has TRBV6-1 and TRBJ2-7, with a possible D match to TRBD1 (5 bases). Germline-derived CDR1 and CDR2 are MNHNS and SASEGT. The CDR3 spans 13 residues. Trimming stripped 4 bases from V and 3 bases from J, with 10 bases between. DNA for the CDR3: TGTGCCAGCAGTGCAGGGCAGGTCTACGAGCAGTACTTC. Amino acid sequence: CASSAGQVYEQYF.

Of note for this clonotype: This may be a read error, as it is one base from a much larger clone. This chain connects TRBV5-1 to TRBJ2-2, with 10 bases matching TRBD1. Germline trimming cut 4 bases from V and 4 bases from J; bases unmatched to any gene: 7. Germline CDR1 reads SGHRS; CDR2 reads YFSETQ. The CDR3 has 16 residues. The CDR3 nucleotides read TGCGCCAGCAGCAAAGGACAGGGGGTCGTCACCGGGGAGCTGTTTTTT. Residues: CASSKGQGVVTGELFF.

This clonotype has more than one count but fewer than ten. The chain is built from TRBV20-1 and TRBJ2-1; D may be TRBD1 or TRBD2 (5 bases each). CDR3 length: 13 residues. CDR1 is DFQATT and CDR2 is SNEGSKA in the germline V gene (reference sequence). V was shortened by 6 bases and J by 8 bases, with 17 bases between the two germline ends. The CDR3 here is CSALAGGAYEQFF. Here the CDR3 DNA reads TGCAGTGCGCTCGCGGGTGGGGCTTATGAGCAGTTCTTC.

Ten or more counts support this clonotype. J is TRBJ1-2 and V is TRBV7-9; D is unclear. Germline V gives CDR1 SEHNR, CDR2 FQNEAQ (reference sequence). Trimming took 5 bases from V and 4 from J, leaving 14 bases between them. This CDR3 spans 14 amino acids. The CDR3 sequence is CASSPETRAYGYTF. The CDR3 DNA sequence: TGTGCCAGCAGCCCCGAGACACGGGCCTATGGCTACACCTTC.

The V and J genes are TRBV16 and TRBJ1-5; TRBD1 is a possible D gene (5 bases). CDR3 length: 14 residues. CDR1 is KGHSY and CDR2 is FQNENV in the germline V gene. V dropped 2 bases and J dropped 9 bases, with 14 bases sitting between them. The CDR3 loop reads CASSQAGWRRPQHF. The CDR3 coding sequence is TGTGCCAGCAGCCAAGCAGGGTGGAGGCGGCCCCAGCATTTT.

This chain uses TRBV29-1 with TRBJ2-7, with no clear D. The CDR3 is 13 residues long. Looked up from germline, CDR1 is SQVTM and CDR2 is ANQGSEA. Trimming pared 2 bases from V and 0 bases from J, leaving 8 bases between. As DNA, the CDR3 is TGCAGCGTTGAAATAGAGGACTCCTACGAGCAGTACTTC. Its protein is CSVEIEDSYEQYF.

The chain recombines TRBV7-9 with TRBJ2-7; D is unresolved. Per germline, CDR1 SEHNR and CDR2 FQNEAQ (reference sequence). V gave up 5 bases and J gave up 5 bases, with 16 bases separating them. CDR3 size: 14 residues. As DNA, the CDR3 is TGTGCCAGCAGCCAGGTCCATGCTAGACACGAGCAGTACTTC. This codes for CASSQVHARHEQYF.

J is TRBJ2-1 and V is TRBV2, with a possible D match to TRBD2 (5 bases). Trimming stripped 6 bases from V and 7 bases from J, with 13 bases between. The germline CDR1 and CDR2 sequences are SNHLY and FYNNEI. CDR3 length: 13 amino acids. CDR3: CASSSKGGNEQFF. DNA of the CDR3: TGTGCCAGCAGCTCCAAAGGCGGGAATGAGCAGTTCTTC. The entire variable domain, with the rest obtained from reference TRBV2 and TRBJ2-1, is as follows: EPEVTQTPSHQVTQMGQEVILRCVPISNHLYFYWYRQILGQKVEFLVSFYNNEISEKSEIFDDQFSVERPDGSNFTLKIRSTKLEDSAMYFCASSSKGGNEQFFGPGTRLTVL.